These 27 T cell receptor beta chains came from one sample sequenced in a study of control samples from healthy donors and cancer patients. Generated by immunoSEQ multiplex PCR, the TCRdb table keeps only in-frame clones and is missing some. The table lists roughly 100,000 clones, approximately 83% of them singletons. The sample comprised blood. The receptors derive from a woman aged 45-65 years in good health.

V is TRBV4-1 and J is TRBJ2-7, with TRBD2 matching 11 bases. J lost 7 bases, V lost 4 bases, and 6 bases had no gene match. Germline CDR1 reads MGHRA; CDR2 reads YSYEKL. There are 14 residues in the CDR3. CDR3 in DNA: TGCGCCAGCAGCCCTCTTAGCGGGGGGGCTGAGCAGTACTTC. The encoded protein is CASSPLSGGAEQYF.

CDR3: CAVRGSGNTIYF. CDR3 bases: TGTGCCGTGAGGGGCTCTGGAAACACCATATATTTT. V usage is TRBV7-9 and J usage is TRBJ1-3; D possibly corresponds to TRBD1 (5 bases). Germline lookup yields CDR1 SEHNR and CDR2 FQNEAQ (reference sequence). The V end was cut by 11 bases, the J end by 0 bases, with 8 bases between. The CDR3 sequence is 12 residues long.

V gene TRBV27 combines with J gene TRBJ1-1, with 7 bases aligning to TRBD1. The CDR3 is made up of 15 amino acids. V lost 5 bases and J lost 4; bases outside the gene matches: 10. Germline CDR1 reads MNHEY; CDR2 reads SMNVEV (reference sequence). CDR3 coding DNA: TGTGCCAGCAGTCCCCGGACAGGTTGGAGCACTGAAGCTTTCTTT. Protein: CASSPRTGWSTEAFF.

The CDR3 protein is CASSKGEKIDTEAFF. The CDR3 DNA is TGTGCCAGCAGCAAAGGAGAGAAGATCGACACTGAAGCTTTCTTT. The chain has TRBV21-1 and TRBJ1-1. TRBV21-1 is described as a pseudogene. The CDR3 has 15 residues.

This clone was counted only a few times. Other DNA sequences in the same sample also yield this CDR3. V is TRBV6-2 or TRBV6-3 and J is TRBJ1-1; a possible D gene is TRBD1 (6 bases). The CDR3 runs to 14 residues. CDR1 MNHEY and CDR2 SVGEGT come from the germline V gene. Trimming pared 0 bases from V and 5 bases from J, leaving 10 bases between. As DNA, the CDR3 is TGTGCCAGCAGTTACTCTACAGGGTTGACTGAAGCTTTCTTT. Protein sequence: CASSYSTGLTEAFF.

The gene calls are TRBV5-1 and TRBJ1-2; 9 bases are a match to TRBD1. This CDR3 spans 14 amino acids. Germline V gene sequence: CDR1 SGHRS, CDR2 YFSETQ. V was clipped by 4 bases and J by 4 bases; unmatched bases: 5. The CDR3 is CASSPEQGAYGYTF. CDR3 nucleotides: TGCGCCAGCAGCCCAGAACAGGGGGCCTATGGCTACACCTTC. Full variable domain (remainder filled in from reference TRBV5-1 and TRBJ1-2): KAGVTQTPRYLIKTRGQQVTLSCSPISGHRSVSWYQQTPGQGLQFLFEYFSETQRNKGNFPGRFSGRQFSNSRSEMNVSTLELGDSALYLCASSPEQGAYGYTFGSGTRLTVV.

This clone has a handful of counts. The chain links TRBV5-1 to TRBJ2-2; 10 bases map to TRBD2. Germline V gene data show CDR1 as SGHRS and CDR2 as YFSETQ. V dropped 3 bases and J dropped 1; count of bases not matched to a gene: 6. CDR3 size: 17 residues. CDR3 DNA: TGCGCCAGCAGCTGGGCCCAGCGGGGGGGGAACACCGGGGAGCTGTTTTTT. Amino acids: CASSWAQRGGNTGELFF.

V gene TRBV9 combines with J gene TRBJ2-1; 7 bases are a match to TRBD2. Trimming at V came to 4 bases and at J to 0 bases, leaving 4 bases not matched to a gene. The CDR3 runs to 15 residues. Looked up from germline, CDR1 is SGDLS and CDR2 is YYNGEE. The DNA of the CDR3 is TGTGCCAGCAGCTCTAAGCGGGGCTCCTACAATGAGCAGTTCTTC. Translation: CASSSKRGSYNEQFF.

The sample holds one count of this clone. As DNA, the CDR3 is TGTGCCAGTAGCCGACAGGGGGAGGCTGGCAATCAGCCCCAGCATTTT. This gives the protein CASSRQGEAGNQPQHF. J is TRBJ1-5 and V is TRBV19, with 9 nucleotides matching TRBD1. The germline V gene encodes CDR1 LNHDA and CDR2 SQIVND (reference sequence). Losses at the gene ends were 6 bases for V and 2 bases for J; bases not matched to a gene: 8. The CDR3 covers 16 residues.

This clone came up a few times. This same CDR3 is encoded by further DNA sequences in the sample. The chain links TRBV27 to TRBJ1-5, with D perhaps matching TRBD1 (6 bases). The CDR3 is 16 residues long. From germline, CDR1 is MNHEY and CDR2 SMNVEV (reference sequence). With 5 bases removed from V and 2 bases from J, the gap between germline ends came to 16 bases. CDR3 region: CASSRGTGRGNQPQHF. In DNA form, the CDR3 reads TGTGCCAGCAGTAGGGGGACGGGTCGGGGCAATCAGCCCCAGCATTTT.

In DNA, the CDR3 is TGTGCCAGCAGCTTAGCCCTAGGGGGGCCCCAGAATTCACCCCTCCACTTT. It encodes CASSLALGGPQNSPLHF. The chain has TRBV7-2 and TRBJ1-6; D possibly corresponds to TRBD1 (6 bases). Trimming removed 0 bases from V and 7 bases from J, with 16 bases in between. Germline CDR1 SGHTA, CDR2 FQGNSA. The CDR3 is 17 amino acids.

This clone was detected many times. This chain links TRBV29-1 with TRBJ1-1; D not resolved. V dropped 6 bases and J dropped 1 base, with 15 bases sitting between them. There are 14 residues in the CDR3. CDR1 is SQVTM, CDR2 ANQGSEA, per germline. This chain's CDR3 is CSVGYRDRNTEAFF. The DNA of the CDR3 is TGCAGCGTGGGCTATCGGGATCGGAACACTGAAGCTTTCTTT.

The J gene is TRBJ1-1, the V gene TRBV5-6, with TRBD1 as a possible D gene (5 bases). The V gene's germline CDR1 is SGHDT and CDR2 YYEEEE. The CDR3 extends over 14 amino acids. V was shortened by 6 bases and J by 4 bases, with 16 bases between the two germline ends. The CDR3: CASTLIQEGTEAFF. Written as DNA, the CDR3 is TGTGCCAGCACCCTGATACAGGAAGGCACTGAAGCTTTCTTT.

The J gene is TRBJ2-3, the V gene TRBV28; 7 positions agree with TRBD2. Germline CDR1 is MDHEN and CDR2 is SYDVKM. Unmatched junction bases numbered 4, after V lost 3 bases and J lost 1 base. The CDR3 has 15 residues. The CDR3 coding sequence is TGTGCCAGCAGTTTCGCGGGGGACCGCACAGATACGCAGTATTTT. Its translation: CASSFAGDRTDTQYF. Drawing the rest from reference TRBV28 and TRBJ2-3, the complete variable domain is DVKVTQSSRYLVKRTGEKVFLECVQDMDHENMFWYRQDPGLGLRLIYFSYDVKMKEKGDIPEGYSVSREKKERFSLILESASTNQTSMYLCASSFAGDRTDTQYFGPGTRLTVL.

The chain joins TRBV11-3 to TRBJ2-5, with 9 bases aligning to TRBD2. The V and J ends lost 4 bases and 6 bases, in that order; junction bases with no gene match: 15. Germline-derived CDR1 and CDR2 are SGHNT and YENEEA. There are 17 residues in the CDR3. The CDR3 coding sequence is TGTGCCAGCAGCTCCAGAAGAAGTGCGGGAGGGCCACAGACCCAGTACTTC. It specifies CASSSRRSAGGPQTQYF.

The chain carries TRBV25-1 and TRBJ2-2; the match to TRBD2 covers 9 bases. V lost 3 bases, J lost 0 bases, and 2 bases stayed unmatched. The CDR3 loop spans 16 amino acids. Per germline, CDR1 MGHDK and CDR2 SYGVNS. CDR3 in amino acids: CASSDPSGANTGELFF. The CDR3 nucleotides read TGTGCCAGCAGTGATCCTAGCGGGGCGAACACCGGGGAGCTGTTTTTT. Variable domain in full (rest from reference TRBV25-1 and TRBJ2-2): EADIYQTPRYLVIGTGKKITLECSQTMGHDKMYWYQQDPGMELHLIHYSYGVNSTEKGDLSSESTVSRIRTEHFPLTLESARPSHTSQYLCASSDPSGANTGELFFGEGSRLTVL.

The J gene is TRBJ2-7, the V gene TRBV5-6; D is possibly TRBD2 (5 bases). The germline V and J ends were trimmed by 0 bases and 5 bases, with 12 bases remaining between them. The CDR3 is 14 amino acids. Germline V gives CDR1 SGHDT, CDR2 YYEEEE. The CDR3 DNA follows: TGTGCCAGCAGCTTGGAGGCCGCCGGGGACGAGCAGTACTTC. Translation: CASSLEAAGDEQYF.

V and J are TRBV6-2 or TRBV6-3 and TRBJ2-7; D gene ambiguous. V lost 3 bases, J lost 0 bases, and 27 bases lay in between. The CDR3 runs 20 residues. The germline V gene has CDR1 MNHEY and CDR2 SVGEGT. The CDR3 DNA reads TGTGCCAGCAGTTATCCCGGTACATTAGACGTACTTCTGACCTCCTACGAGCAGTACTTC. This encodes CASSYPGTLDVLLTSYEQYF.

The J gene is TRBJ1-2, the V gene TRBV18; 10 nucleotides match TRBD1. V trimming: 3 bases; J trimming: 3 bases; junction bases outside the gene matches: 7. Looked up from germline, CDR1 is KGHSH and CDR2 is LQKENI. The CDR3 sequence is 16 residues long. DNA for the CDR3: TGTGCCAGCTCACCGTTGGGACAGGGGAGTGACTATGGCTACACCTTC. It codes for CASSPLGQGSDYGYTF.

This rearrangement joins TRBV29-1 to TRBJ1-5, with a tentative D call TRBD1 (5 bases). Germline CDR1 is SQVTM and CDR2 is ANQGSEA. V lost 7 bases and J 2 bases, leaving 9 bases between the germline ends. The CDR3 covers 12 residues. Written as DNA, the CDR3 is TGCAGCGCCAGGGATGGCAATCAGCCCCAGCATTTT. Translation gives CSARDGNQPQHF.

This chain connects TRBV6-2 or TRBV6-3 to TRBJ1-1; no reliable D call. There are 12 residues in the CDR3. The V gene lost 6 bases and the J gene lost 1 base, with 6 bases spanning the gap. The germline CDR1 and CDR2 sequences are MNHEY and SVGEGT. DNA of the CDR3: TGTGCCAGCAGCCGGCAGAACACTGAAGCTTTCTTT. Its protein product is CASSRQNTEAFF.

V usage is TRBV4-3 and J usage is TRBJ1-5; D perhaps matches TRBD1 (6 bases). V lost 0 bases and J 6 bases, leaving 15 bases between the germline ends. The CDR3 is 16 amino acids. Germline CDR1 reads LGHNA; CDR2 reads YSLEER. For the CDR3, the DNA is TGCGCCAGCAGCCAAGATTGGAGACAGGCGGGTCAGCCCCAGCATTTT. Protein product: CASSQDWRQAGQPQHF.

This chain links TRBV24-1 with TRBJ1-5, with 7 nucleotides matching TRBD1. Germline CDR1 KGHDR, CDR2 SFDVKD. The CDR3 loop spans 15 amino acids. V lost 3 bases and J lost 4; bases outside the gene matches: 5. The CDR3 coding sequence is TGTGCCACCAGTGATCCGACAGGGAATAATCAGCCCCAGCATTTT. Amino acids: CATSDPTGNNQPQHF.

This chain connects TRBV28 to TRBJ1-5; D uncertain. CDR1 is MDHEN and CDR2 is SYDVKM in the germline V gene. V was trimmed by 4 bases and J by 5 bases, leaving 12 bases between them. The length of the CDR3 is 14 residues. DNA for the CDR3: TGTGCCAGCAGTTCTACGACAAACGATCAGCCCCAGCATTTT. Its protein is CASSSTTNDQPQHF.

The chain uses TRBV2 and TRBJ1-2; D call uncertain. This CDR3 spans 14 amino acids. Germline-derived CDR1 and CDR2 are SNHLY and FYNNEI. V was shortened by 1 base and J by 4 bases, with 10 bases between the two germline ends. The chain's CDR3 is CASSEGGGFYGYTF. The CDR3 DNA sequence: TGTGCCAGCAGTGAAGGGGGAGGATTCTATGGCTACACCTTC.

This clone was counted once. V gene TRBV30 combines with J gene TRBJ2-3; weak D call: TRBD1 (6 bases). Germline V gene data show CDR1 as GTSNPN and CDR2 as SVGIG (reference sequence). The CDR3 is made up of 14 amino acids. Trimming pared 1 base from V and 4 bases from J, leaving 12 bases between. Here the CDR3 DNA reads TGTGCCTGGAGTGGGCAGGGGCCGCCAGATACGCAGTATTTT. Translating it yields CAWSGQGPPDTQYF.

Remarks on this clone: This CDR3 is also generated by other DNA sequences in the sample. J is TRBJ1-5 and V is TRBV9, with a possible D match to TRBD1 (6 bases). Trimming removed 5 bases at V and 9 bases at J, with 15 bases between. CDR3 length equals 13 residues. The germline V gene has CDR1 SGDLS and CDR2 YYNGEE. CDR3 protein: CASSGGGPRPQHF. The CDR3 nucleotides are TGTGCCAGCAGTGGGGGGGGGCCGAGGCCCCAGCATTTT.